The clone carrying this T cell receptor (beta chain) occurred a few times. Its matching antigen is unknown. An end of the junction does not agree with germline; a read error may underlie this. This record comes from a study of CD8 T cells in ankylosing spondylitis. Findings and limits, study-wide: A motif in TCR beta, a set of roughly eight highly homologous variants, appeared characteristic of ankylosing spondylitis blood. Matched synovial fluid from ankylosing spondylitis patients was reported to be enriched for disease-linked clones.

Quantitative barcoded 5'-RACE was used to prepare TCR beta libraries. One entry per CDR3 protein, called by TCRdb with MiXCR from the 5' RACE reads. Of 380,000 or so distinct CDR3 sequences listed, more than 20% are singletons. CDR1 and CDR2 from the germline V gene are SEHNR and FQNEAQ (reference sequence). CDR3 length: 15 amino acids. The sequenced sample was blood, either unsorted or a sorted T cell fraction (not recorded which). The rearrangement links TRBV7-9 to TRBJ2-5; tentatively, D is TRBD1 (6 bases). The receptor comes from a male donor with ankylosing spondylitis or in good health (not recorded which). CDR3 DNA: TGTGCCAGCAGCTTCCTGAGGGGGAGAATAGAGGCCCAGTACTTC. Translated: CASSFLRGRIEAQYF.